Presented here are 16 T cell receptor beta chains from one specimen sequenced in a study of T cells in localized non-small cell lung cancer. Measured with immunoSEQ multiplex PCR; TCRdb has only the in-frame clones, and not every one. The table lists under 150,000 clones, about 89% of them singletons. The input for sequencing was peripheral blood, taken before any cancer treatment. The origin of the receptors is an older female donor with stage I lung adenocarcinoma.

CDR3 bases: TGTGCCACCACGGACCTCGCCAACAATGAGCAGTTCTTC. It encodes CATTDLANNEQFF. The chain couples TRBV10-3 to TRBJ2-1; no definite D call. The V and J ends lost 10 bases and 5 bases respectively, with 15 bases between them. Germline assignment: CDR1 ENHRY and CDR2 SYGVKD. CDR3 length: 13 amino acids.

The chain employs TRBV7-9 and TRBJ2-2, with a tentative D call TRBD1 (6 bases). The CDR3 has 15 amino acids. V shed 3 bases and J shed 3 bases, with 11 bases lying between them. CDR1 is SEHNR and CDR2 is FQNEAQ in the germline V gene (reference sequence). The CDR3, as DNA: TGTGCCAGCAGCTTCCAGGGGTCCTACACCGGGGAGCTGTTTTTT. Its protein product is CASSFQGSYTGELFF.

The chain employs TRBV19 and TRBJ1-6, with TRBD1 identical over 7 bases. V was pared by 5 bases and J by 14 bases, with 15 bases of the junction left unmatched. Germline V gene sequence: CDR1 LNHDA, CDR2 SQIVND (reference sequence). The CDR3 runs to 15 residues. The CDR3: CASSARQGGGAALHF. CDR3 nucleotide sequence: TGTGCCAGTAGTGCGAGACAAGGGGGCGGTGCGGCCCTCCACTTT. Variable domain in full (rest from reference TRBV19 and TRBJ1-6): DGGITQSPKYLFRKEGQNVTLSCEQNLNHDAMYWYRQDPGQGLRLIYYSQIVNDFQKGDIAEGYSVSREKKESFPLTVTSAQKNPTAFYLCASSARQGGGAALHFGNGTRLTVT.

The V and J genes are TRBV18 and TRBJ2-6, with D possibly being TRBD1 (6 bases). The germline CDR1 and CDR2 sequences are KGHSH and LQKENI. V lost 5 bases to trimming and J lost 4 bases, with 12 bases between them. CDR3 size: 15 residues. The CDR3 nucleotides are TGTGCCAGCTCATCCGCAGGGGCGGGGGCCAACGTCCTGACTTTC. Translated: CASSSAGAGANVLTF.

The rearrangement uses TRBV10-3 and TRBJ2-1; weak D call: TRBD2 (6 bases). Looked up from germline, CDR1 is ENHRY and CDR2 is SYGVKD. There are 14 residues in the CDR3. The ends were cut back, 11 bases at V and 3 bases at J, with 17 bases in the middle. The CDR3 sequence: CAPFAGRYYNEQFF. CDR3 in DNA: TGTGCCCCTTTTGCGGGAAGGTACTACAATGAGCAGTTCTTC.

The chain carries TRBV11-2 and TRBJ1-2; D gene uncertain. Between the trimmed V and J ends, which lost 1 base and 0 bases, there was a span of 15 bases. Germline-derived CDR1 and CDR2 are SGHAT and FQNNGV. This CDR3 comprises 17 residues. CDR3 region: CASSLAVTPRPNYGYTF. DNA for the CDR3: TGTGCCAGCAGCTTAGCCGTGACACCTAGACCTAACTATGGCTACACCTTC.

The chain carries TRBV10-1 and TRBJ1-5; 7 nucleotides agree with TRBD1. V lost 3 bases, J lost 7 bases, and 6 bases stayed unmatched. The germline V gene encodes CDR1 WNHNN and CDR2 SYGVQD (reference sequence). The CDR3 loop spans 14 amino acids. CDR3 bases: TGCGCCAGCAGTGACTCCAGGGGGGAACAGCCCCAGCATTTT. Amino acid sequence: CASSDSRGEQPQHF.

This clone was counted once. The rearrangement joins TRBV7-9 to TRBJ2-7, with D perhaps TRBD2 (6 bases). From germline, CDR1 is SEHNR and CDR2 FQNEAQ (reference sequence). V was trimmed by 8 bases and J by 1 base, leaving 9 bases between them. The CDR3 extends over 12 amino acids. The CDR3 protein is CASGTLSYEQYF. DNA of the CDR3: TGTGCCAGCGGGACTTTATCCTACGAGCAGTACTTC.

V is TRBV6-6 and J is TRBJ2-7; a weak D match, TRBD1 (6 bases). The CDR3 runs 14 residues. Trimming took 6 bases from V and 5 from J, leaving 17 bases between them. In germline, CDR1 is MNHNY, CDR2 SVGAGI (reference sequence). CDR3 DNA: TGTGCCAGCAGCTCGGACAGTCTACGGAACGAGCAGTACTTC. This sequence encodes CASSSDSLRNEQYF.

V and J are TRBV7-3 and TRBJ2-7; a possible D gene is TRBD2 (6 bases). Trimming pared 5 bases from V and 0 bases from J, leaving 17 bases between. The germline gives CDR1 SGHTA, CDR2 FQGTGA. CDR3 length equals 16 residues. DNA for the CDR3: TGTGCCAGCAGCCCCCATAGCGGCAAGAGCTCCTACGAGCAGTACTTC. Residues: CASSPHSGKSSYEQYF.

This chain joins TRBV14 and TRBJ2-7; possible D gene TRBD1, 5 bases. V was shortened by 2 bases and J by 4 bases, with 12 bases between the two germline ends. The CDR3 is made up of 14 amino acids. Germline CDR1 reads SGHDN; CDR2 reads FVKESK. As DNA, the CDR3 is TGTGCCAGCAGCCAACTCAGGGAAGGGTACGAGCAGTACTTC. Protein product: CASSQLREGYEQYF. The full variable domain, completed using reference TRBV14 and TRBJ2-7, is EAGVTQFPSHSVIEKGQTVTLRCDPISGHDNLYWYRRVMGKEIKFLLHFVKESKQDESGMPNNRFLAERTGGTYSTLKVQPAELEDSGVYFCASSQLREGYEQYFGPGTRLTVT.

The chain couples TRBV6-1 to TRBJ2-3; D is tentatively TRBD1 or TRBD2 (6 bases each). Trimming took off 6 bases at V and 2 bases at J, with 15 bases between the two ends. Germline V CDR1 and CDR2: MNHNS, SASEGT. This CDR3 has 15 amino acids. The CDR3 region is CASREWGANTDTQYF. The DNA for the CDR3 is TGTGCCAGCAGGGAATGGGGGGCCAACACAGATACGCAGTATTTT.

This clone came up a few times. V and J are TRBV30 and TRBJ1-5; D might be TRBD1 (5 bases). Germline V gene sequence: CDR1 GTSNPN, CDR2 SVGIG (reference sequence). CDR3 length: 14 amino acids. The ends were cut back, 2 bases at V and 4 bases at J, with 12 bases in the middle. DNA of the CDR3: TGTGCCTGGAGTTATAAACAGGTTAATCAGCCCCAGCATTTT. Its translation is CAWSYKQVNQPQHF.

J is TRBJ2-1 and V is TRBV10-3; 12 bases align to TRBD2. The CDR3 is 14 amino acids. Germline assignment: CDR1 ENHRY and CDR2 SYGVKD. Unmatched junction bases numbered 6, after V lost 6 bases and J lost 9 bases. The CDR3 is CAIRRLAGVTEQFF. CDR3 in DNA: TGTGCCATCAGAAGACTAGCGGGAGTGACTGAGCAGTTCTTC.

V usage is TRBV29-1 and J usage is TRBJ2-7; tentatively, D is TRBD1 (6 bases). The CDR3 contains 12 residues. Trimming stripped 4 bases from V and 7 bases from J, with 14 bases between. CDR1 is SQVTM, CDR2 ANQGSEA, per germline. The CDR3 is CSVGLGAEEQYF. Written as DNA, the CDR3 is TGCAGCGTTGGCTTGGGGGCTGAAGAGCAGTACTTC.

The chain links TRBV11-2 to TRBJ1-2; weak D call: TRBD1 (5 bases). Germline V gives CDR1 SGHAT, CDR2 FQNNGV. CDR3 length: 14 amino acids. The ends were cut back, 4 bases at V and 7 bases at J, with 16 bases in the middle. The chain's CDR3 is CASSSPRGYSGYTF. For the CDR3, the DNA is TGTGCCAGCAGCTCTCCTCGGGGGTATAGTGGCTACACCTTC.